This T cell receptor (beta chain) was captured in a study of T cell responses to AZD1222 COVID-19 vaccine. Findings of the study overall: Sampling that yielded the repertoires occurred only after the peak T cell response.

With 3 bases removed from V and 0 bases from J, the gap between germline ends came to 21 bases. This CDR3 has 19 residues. Germline loops: CDR1 SGHVT, CDR2 SQSDAQ. A word on this clone: Its antigen is not known.

This table comes from immunoSEQ multiplex PCR, and its TCRdb copy is limited to in-frame clones, with some not included. The repertoire has 75,000 to 90,000 clones, more than 75% of them found once; the top ten carry around a fifth. Material: peripheral blood, obtained on day 0 of AZD1222 vaccination. The sequence came from an adult in good health. The chain carries TRBV7-4 and TRBJ1-5; D might be TRBD1 (6 bases). CDR3 protein: CASSFRTAGPPYSNQPQHF. The CDR3 DNA sequence: TGTGCCAGCAGCTTCAGGACAGCAGGACCTCCTTATAGCAATCAGCCCCAGCATTTT. Full variable domain (missing parts from reference TRBV7-4 and TRBJ1-5): GAGVSQSPRYKVAKRGRDVALRCDSISGHVTLYWYRQTLGQGSEVLTYSQSDAQRDKSGRPSGRFSAERPERSVSTLKIQRTEQGDSAVYLCASSFRTAGPPYSNQPQHFGDGTRLSIL.